Listed below are T cell receptor beta chains from one sample, sequenced in a study of Ad26.COV2.S vaccination and SARS-CoV-2 variants. TCRdb's table, derived via immunoSEQ multiplex PCR, lists solely in-frame clones and lacks some. Altogether under 400,000 clones are present, around nine tenths being singletons, with the ten largest covering roughly 3.1%. The sample here was peripheral blood, taken in a trial of Ad26.COV2.S vaccine versus placebo. These receptors all come from a person between 18 and 59 years old who received the Ad26.COV2.S COVID-19 vaccine or a placebo. The CDR3 runs from the conserved cysteine through the conserved F or W. Rows may omit the clone size; those that give it use once, few, many or a size class.

>TRBV7-9|-
CASSLDNPGLLSPLHF
>TRBV6-1|-
CASSENSDYYEQYF
>TRBV19|-
CASSPLGGQETQYF
>TRBV30|-
CAWSGQYSNQPQHF
>TRBV6-5|-
CASSSDRVVKYGYTF
>TRBV13|-
CASSLGLSVYEQYF
>TRBV10-3|-
CATNREREDTQYF
>TRBV13|once
CASSLGGYQPQHF
>TRBV4-1|-
CASSQDDVSRGDHNEQFF
>TRBV25-1|once
CASASRTQETQYF
>TRBV10-3|-
CAISESKDRNTEAFF
>TRBV4-2|-
CASSQDPQRSSYNEQFF
>TRBV7-9|few
CASSSSPGRSDEKLFF
>TRBV19|-
CASSIPGTANYGYTF
>TRBV3-1/TRBV3-2|-
CASSTPSGNTGELFF
>TRBV5-4|-
CASSWDRGSYEQYF
>TRBV5-6|-
CASSLPPGQGLLF
>TRBV18|-
CASSRPWRGGEYTEAFF
>TRBV29-1|few
CSVEPLTDGYTF
>TRBV3-1/TRBV3-2|once
CASTTGGGPVDTQYF
>TRBV25-1|-
CASSESGQGLYEQYF
>TRBV3-1/TRBV3-2|few
CASSKGVNSNQPQHF
>TRBV5-4|-
CASSSDRTGGYTF
>TRBV30|-
CAWSDYRASGNTIYF
>TRBV25-1|-
CASSQQDRWGEAFF